This T cell receptor (beta chain) was captured by sequencing in a study of shared clonotypes between healthy human individuals. Study-level points and caveats: Clonotype sharing across several donors was observed for approximately 5% of naive CD4 clonotypes. As a rule, naive subsets had a larger estimated richness than memory subsets.

Each cell subset's genomic DNA was divided evenly among several immunoSEQ plates. Sequencing was performed with immunoSEQ multiplex PCR; in TCRdb, only in-frame clones are kept and a portion is missing. The sample has approximately 2.1 million clones; approximately 93% are singletons. Both subsets, CD45RA+ naive and CD45RA-negative memory, were split from the CD4+ cells. V dropped 5 bases and J dropped 3 bases, with 6 bases sitting between them. This CDR3 region has 12 residues. Germline V lookup: CDR1 SGHTA, CDR2 FQGNSA. This clone was counted only a few times. Antigen specificity is unknown. Additional DNA sequences in this sample encode the identical CDR3.

Sample: naive CD4+ T cells from PBMCs. This sample's subset: CD45RA+ positively selected. The sequence was obtained from a man younger than 35 in good health. Some clones in this sample may be carry-over from other donors' samples. The rearrangement joins TRBV7-2 to TRBJ2-3; D call uncertain. This chain's CDR3 is CASSPSTDTQYF. The CDR3 DNA is TGTGCCAGCAGCCCTTCGACAGATACGCAGTATTTT. The variable domain in full, with the rest retrieved from reference TRBV7-2 and TRBJ2-3, is GAGVSQSPSNKVTEKGKDVELRCDPISGHTALYWYRQSLGQGLEFLIYFQGNSAPDKSGLPSDRFSAERTGGSVSTLTIQRTQQEDSAVYLCASSPSTDTQYFGPGTRLTVL.